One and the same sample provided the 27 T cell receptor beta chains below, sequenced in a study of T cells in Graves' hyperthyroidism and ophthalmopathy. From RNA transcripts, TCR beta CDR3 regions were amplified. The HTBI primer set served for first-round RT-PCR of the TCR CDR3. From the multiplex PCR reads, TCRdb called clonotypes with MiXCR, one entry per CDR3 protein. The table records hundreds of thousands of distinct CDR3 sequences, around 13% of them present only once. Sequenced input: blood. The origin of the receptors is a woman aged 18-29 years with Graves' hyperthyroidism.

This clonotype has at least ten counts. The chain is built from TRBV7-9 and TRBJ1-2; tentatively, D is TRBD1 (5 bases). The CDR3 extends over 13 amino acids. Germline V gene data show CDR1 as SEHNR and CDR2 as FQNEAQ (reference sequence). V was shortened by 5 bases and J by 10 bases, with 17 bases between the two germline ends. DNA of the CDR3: TGTGCCAGCAGCCCCGACAGAGCATCTGACTACACCTTC. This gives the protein CASSPDRASDYTF.

The CDR3, as DNA: TGTGCCATCAGTGAGTCGATATCCGGGGGGGCCGGAGAGACCCAGTACTTC. Translating gives CAISESISGGAGETQYF. This rearrangement joins TRBV10-3 to TRBJ2-5; 8 bases are a match to TRBD2. CDR1 is ENHRY, CDR2 SYGVKD, per germline. V was pared by 0 bases and J by 4 bases, with 10 bases of the junction left unmatched. The CDR3 spans 17 residues.

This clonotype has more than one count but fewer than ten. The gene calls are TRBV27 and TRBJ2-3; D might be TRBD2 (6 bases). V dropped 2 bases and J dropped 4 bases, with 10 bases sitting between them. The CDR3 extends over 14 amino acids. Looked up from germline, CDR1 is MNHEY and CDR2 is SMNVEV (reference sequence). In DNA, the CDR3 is TGTGCCAGCAGTTTAGACGGGGGTCCAGATACGCAGTATTTT. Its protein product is CASSLDGGPDTQYF.

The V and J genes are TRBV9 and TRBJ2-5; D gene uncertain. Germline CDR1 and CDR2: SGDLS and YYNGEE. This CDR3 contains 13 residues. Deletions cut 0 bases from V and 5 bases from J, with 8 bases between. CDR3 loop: CASSVGSRETQYF. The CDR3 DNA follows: TGTGCCAGCAGCGTAGGGAGCAGGGAGACCCAGTACTTC.

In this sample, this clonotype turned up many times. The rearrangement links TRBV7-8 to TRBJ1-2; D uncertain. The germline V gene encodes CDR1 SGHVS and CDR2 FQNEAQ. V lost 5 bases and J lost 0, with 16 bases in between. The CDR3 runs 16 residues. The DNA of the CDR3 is TGTGCCAGCAGCCGAATACGGGTAGGGCCTAACTATGGCTACACCTTC. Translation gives CASSRIRVGPNYGYTF.

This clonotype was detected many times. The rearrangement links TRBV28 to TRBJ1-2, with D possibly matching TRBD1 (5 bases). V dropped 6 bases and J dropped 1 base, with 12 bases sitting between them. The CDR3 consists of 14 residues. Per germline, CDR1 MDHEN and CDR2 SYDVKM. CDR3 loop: CASRAEGRNYGYTF. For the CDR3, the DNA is TGTGCCAGCAGGGCAGAGGGGCGTAACTATGGCTACACCTTC.

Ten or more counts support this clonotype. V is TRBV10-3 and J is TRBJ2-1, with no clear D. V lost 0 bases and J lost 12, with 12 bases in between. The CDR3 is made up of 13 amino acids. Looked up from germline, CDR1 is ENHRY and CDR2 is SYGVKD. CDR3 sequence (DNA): TGTGCCATCAGTGAGTCTCGGGCCAGCTCGCAGTTCTTC. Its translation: CAISESRASSQFF.

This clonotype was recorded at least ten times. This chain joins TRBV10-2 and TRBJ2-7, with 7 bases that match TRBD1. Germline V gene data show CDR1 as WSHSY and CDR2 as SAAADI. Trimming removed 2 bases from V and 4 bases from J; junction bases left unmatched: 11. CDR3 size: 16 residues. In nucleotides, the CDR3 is TGCGCCAGCAGTGAGGCCTTGGACAGGTCGCCTTACGAGCAGTACTTC. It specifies CASSEALDRSPYEQYF.

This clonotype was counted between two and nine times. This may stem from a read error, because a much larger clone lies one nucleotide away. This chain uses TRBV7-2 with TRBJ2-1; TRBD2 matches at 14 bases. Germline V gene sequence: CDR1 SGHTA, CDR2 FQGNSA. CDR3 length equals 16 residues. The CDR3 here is CAGSKGTSGSVNEQFF. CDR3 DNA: TGTGCCGGCAGCAAAGGGACTAGCGGGAGTGTTAATGAGCAGTTCTTC. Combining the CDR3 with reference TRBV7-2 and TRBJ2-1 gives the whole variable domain GAGVSQSPSNKVTEKGKDVELRCDPISGHTALYWYRQSLGQGLEFLIYFQGNSAPDKSGLPSDRFSAERTGGSVSTLTIQRTQQEDSAVYLCAGSKGTSGSVNEQFFGPGTRLTVL.

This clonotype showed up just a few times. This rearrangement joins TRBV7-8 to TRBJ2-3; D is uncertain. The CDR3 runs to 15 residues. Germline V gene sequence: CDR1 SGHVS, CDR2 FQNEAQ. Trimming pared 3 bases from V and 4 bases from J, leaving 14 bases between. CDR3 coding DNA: TGTGCCAGCAGCTTTGGCTACTCAAGGGCAGATACGCAGTATTTT. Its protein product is CASSFGYSRADTQYF.

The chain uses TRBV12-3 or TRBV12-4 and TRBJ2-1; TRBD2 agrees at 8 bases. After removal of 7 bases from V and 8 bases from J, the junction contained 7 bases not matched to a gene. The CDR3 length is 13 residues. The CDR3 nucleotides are TGTGCCAGCATCCGCGGGGGGTTCGATGAGCAGTTCTTC. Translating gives CASIRGGFDEQFF.

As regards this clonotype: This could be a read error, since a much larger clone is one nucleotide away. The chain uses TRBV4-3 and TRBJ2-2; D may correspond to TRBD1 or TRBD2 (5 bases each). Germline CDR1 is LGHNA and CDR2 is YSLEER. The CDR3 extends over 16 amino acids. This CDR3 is CASSPKRDPVAGEPFF. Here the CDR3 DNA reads TGCGCCAGCAGCCCCAAGAGGGACCCAGTGGCCGGGGAGCCGTTTTTT.

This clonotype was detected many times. CDR3 nucleotide sequence: TGTGCCAGCGCCGGGACAGGGGACAATGAGCAGTTCTTC. This codes for CASAGTGDNEQFF. This rearrangement joins TRBV27 to TRBJ2-1, with TRBD1 matching over 10 bases. The CDR3 extends over 13 amino acids. Losses at the gene ends were 8 bases for V and 5 bases for J; bases not matched to a gene: 3. Germline values: CDR1 MNHEY, CDR2 SMNVEV (reference sequence).

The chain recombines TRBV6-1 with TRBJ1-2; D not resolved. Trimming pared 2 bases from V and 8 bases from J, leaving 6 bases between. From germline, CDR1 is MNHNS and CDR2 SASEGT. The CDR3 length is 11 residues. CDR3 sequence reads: CASSELFGYTF. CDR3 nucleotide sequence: TGTGCCAGCAGTGAACTTTTCGGCTACACCTTC.

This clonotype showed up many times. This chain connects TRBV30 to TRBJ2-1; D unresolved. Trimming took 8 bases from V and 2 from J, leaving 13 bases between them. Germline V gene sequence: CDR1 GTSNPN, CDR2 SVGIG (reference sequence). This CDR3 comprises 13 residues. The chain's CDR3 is CARSESPYNEQFF. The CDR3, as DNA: TGTGCCCGGTCCGAAAGTCCCTACAATGAGCAGTTCTTC.

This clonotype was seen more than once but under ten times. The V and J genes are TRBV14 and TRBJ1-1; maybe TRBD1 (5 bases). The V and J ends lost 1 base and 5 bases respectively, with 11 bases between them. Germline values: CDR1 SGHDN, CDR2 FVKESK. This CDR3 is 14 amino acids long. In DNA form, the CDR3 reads TGTGCCAGCAGCCAAGGTCCCACAGGAACTGAAGCTTTCTTT. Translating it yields CASSQGPTGTEAFF.

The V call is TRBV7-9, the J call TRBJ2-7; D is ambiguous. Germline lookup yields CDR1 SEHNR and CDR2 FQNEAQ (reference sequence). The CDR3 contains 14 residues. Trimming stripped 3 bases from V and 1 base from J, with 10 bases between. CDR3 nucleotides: TGTGCCAGCAGCTTGCTTCAGGAGTCCTACGAGCAGTACTTC. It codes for CASSLLQESYEQYF.

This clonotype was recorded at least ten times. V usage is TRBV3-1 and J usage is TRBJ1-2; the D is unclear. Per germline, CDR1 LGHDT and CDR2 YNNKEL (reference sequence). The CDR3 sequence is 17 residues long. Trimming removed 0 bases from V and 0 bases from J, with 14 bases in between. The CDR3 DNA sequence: TGTGCCAGCAGCCAAGAACCCTCCTCCCCTGCTAACTATGGCTACACCTTC. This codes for CASSQEPSSPANYGYTF. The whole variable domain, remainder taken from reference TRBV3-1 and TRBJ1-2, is DTAVSQTPKYLVTQMGNDKSIKCEQNLGHDTMYWYKQDSKKFLKIMFSYNNKELIINETVPNRFSPKSPDKAHLNLHINSLELGDSAVYFCASSQEPSSPANYGYTFGSGTRLTVV.

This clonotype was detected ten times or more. CDR3 protein: CSVASQRSGDNEQFF. Here the CDR3 DNA reads TGCAGCGTTGCTTCCCAGAGGTCGGGGGACAATGAGCAGTTCTTC. The chain uses TRBV29-1 and TRBJ2-1; TRBD2 might be the D (6 bases). The CDR3 is made up of 15 amino acids. V was shortened by 4 bases and J by 5 bases, with 18 bases between the two germline ends. Per germline, CDR1 SQVTM and CDR2 ANQGSEA.

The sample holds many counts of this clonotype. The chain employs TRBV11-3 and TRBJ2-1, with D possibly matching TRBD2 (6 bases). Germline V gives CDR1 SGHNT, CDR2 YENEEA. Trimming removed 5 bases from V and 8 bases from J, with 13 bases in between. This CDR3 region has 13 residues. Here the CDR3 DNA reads TGTGCCAGCAGCCCGGAGACGGGAGATGAGCAGTTCTTC. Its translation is CASSPETGDEQFF.

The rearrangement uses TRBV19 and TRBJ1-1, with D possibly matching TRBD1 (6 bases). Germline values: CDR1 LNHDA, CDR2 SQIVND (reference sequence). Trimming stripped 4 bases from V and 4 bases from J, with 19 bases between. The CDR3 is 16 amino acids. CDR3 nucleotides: TGTGCCAGTAGTACCTCCGGGGGCAGGTCGTTCACTGAAGCTTTCTTT. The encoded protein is CASSTSGGRSFTEAFF.

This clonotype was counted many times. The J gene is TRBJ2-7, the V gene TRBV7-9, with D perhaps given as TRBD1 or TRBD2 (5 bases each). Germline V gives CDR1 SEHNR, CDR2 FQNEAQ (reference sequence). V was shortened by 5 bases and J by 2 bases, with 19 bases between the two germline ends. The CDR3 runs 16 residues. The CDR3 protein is CASSPTGDARPYEQYF. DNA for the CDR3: TGTGCCAGCAGCCCGACCGGGGACGCCCGCCCCTACGAGCAGTACTTC.

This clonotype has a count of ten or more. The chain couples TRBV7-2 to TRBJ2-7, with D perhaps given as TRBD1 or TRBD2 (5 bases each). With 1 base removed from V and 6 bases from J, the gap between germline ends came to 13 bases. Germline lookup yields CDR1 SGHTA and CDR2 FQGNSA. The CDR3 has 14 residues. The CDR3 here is CASSLGRGVGEQYF. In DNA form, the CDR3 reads TGTGCCAGCAGCTTAGGCAGAGGGGTAGGCGAGCAGTACTTC.

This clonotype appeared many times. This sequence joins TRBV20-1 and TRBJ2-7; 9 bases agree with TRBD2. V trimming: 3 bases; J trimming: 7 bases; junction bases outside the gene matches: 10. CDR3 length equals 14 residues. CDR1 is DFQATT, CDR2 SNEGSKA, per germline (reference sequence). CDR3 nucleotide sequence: TGCAGTGCTAGTGCTCTAGCGGGGCCGGGGGAGCAGTACTTC. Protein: CSASALAGPGEQYF.

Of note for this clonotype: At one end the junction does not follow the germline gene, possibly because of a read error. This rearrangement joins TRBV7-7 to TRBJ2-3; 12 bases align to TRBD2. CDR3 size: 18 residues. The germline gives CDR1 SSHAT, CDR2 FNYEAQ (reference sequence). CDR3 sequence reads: CASSLRLAGGPGTDTQYF. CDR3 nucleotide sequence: TGTGCTAGCAGCTTACGTCTAGCGGGGGGGCCTGGCACAGATACGCAGTATTTT.

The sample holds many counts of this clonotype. The CDR3 reads CASRPAGSEAFF. The CDR3 DNA sequence: TGTGCCAGCAGACCCGCCGGCTCTGAAGCTTTCTTT. The chain employs TRBV6-1 and TRBJ1-1; D is unclear. The germline V gene encodes CDR1 MNHNS and CDR2 SASEGT. This CDR3 has 12 residues. The ends were cut back, 6 bases at V and 6 bases at J, with 11 bases in the middle.

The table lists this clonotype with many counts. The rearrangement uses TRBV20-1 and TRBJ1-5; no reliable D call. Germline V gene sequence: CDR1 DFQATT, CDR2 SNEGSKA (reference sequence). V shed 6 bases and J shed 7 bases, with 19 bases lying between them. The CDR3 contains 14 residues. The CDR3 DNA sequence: TGCAGTGCCGGGTCGAAGGGCGGAGTCCAGCCCCAGCATTTT. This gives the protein CSAGSKGGVQPQHF.